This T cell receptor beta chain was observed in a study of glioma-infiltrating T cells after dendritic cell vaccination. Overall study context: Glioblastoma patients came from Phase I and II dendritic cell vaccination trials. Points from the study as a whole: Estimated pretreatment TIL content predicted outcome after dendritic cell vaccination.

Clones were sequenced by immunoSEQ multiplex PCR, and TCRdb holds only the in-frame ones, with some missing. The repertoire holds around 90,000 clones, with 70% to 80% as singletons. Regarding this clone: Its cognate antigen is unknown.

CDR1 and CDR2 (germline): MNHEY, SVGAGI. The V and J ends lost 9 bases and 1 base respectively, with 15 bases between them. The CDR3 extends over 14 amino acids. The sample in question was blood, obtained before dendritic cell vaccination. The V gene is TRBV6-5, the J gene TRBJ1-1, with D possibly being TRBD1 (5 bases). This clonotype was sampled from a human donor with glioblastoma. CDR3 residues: CASYKTGGNTEAFF. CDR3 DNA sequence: TGTGCCAGTTATAAAACGGGGGGGAACACTGAAGCTTTCTTT.